This note documents a single T cell receptor beta chain sequence. Its antigen is not identified. The sample originates from a study of vaccination effects on CD4 cells after COVID-19. Unmatched junction bases numbered 6, after V lost 6 bases and J lost 1 base. Germline lookup yields CDR1 MNHEY and CDR2 SVGAGI. This CDR3 comprises 15 residues. With the ViraFEST assay, the study expanded antigen-specific CD4+ T cells using viral peptide pools, then sequenced them. With approximately 10 days of culture completed, CD4+ T cells were isolated. The person's infection with SARS-CoV-2, confirmed by PCR, took place between March and December 2020. On day 3 and again on day 7, half the medium was replaced with IL-2 medium. Here immunoSEQ multiplex PCR was the method, and the copy in TCRdb shows in-frame clones only, minus some. The sample comprises about 20,000 clones, roughly 80% of which are singletons, and around 17% rests with the top ten.

V usage is TRBV6-5 and J usage is TRBJ2-7; 10 nucleotides match TRBD1. The receptor was derived from a human donor who had a prior SARS-CoV-2 infection. Sequencing was performed on CD4+ T cells from PBMCs cultured with SARS-CoV-2 spike peptides, taken before COVID-19 vaccination. The CDR3 DNA sequence: TGTGCCAGCAGGTCGGGACAGGGGAGATCCTACGAGCAGTACTTC. Translating gives CASRSGQGRSYEQYF.